These 4 T cell receptor beta chains were all obtained from the same sample, sequenced in a study of blood T cell repertoires in COVID-19. Profiling relied on immunoSEQ multiplex PCR, and the TCRdb table lists in-frame clones only, not all of them. The sample contains under 300,000 clones, 84% of which appear only once. The sequencing input was peripheral blood. The receptors were sampled from a man in his fifties with acute or convalescent COVID-19.

About this clone: At the DNA level, this CDR3 is encoded by other sequences in the same sample as well. The chain carries TRBV6-5 and TRBJ1-1; D is unclear. Trimming left V 5 bases short and J 5 bases short, with 12 bases between. The CDR3 spans 13 residues. Germline CDR1 is MNHEY and CDR2 is SVGAGI. The CDR3 nucleotides read TGTGCCAGCAGTCCTCGGGGTGGTACTGAAGCTTTCTTT. Translated: CASSPRGGTEAFF.

V is TRBV5-4 and J is TRBJ2-3; 13 positions agree with TRBD2. Germline V gene sequence: CDR1 SGHNT, CDR2 YYREEE (reference sequence). The CDR3 is made up of 16 amino acids. Trimming at V came to 4 bases and at J to 5 bases, leaving 7 bases not matched to a gene. This chain's CDR3 is CASSGGLAGWEDTQYF. The CDR3 DNA reads TGTGCCAGCAGCGGGGGACTAGCGGGGTGGGAAGATACGCAGTATTTT.

The genes are TRBV11-2 and TRBJ2-7, with 8 bases that match TRBD2. The junction had 13 bases not matched to a gene; V was cut back by 8 bases and J by 1 base. The CDR3 sequence is 16 residues long. The germline gives CDR1 SGHAT, CDR2 FQNNGV. The chain's CDR3 is CASSPGASGPSYEQYF. For the CDR3, the DNA is TGTGCCAGCTCCCCAGGGGCTAGCGGGCCATCCTACGAGCAGTACTTC.

The chain links TRBV19 to TRBJ2-7; 7 bases agree with TRBD2. J lost 3 bases, V lost 5 bases, and 7 bases had no gene match. The CDR3 sequence is 14 residues long. Germline V gives CDR1 LNHDA, CDR2 SQIVND (reference sequence). CDR3 sequence: CASSPGRGVYEQYF. For the CDR3, the DNA is TGTGCCAGTAGTCCGGGACGGGGGGTCTACGAGCAGTACTTC.